The clone carrying this T cell receptor beta chain was recorded at least ten times. The antigen is not known. This CDR3 is built from 15 residues. CDR1 is SQVTM, CDR2 ANQGSEA, per germline. Trimming cost V 5 bases and J 4 bases; bases outside gene matches: 7. This sample was included in a study of response to subunit inactivated influenza vaccine. The study, taken as a whole, reports: Few additional T cells are recruited per seasonal influenza vaccination, authors suggested.

TCRdb recomputed calls from the RT-PCR reads with MiXCR, one row per CDR3 protein. The sample has almost 250,000 distinct CDR3 sequences, 10% to 15% seen once. The rearrangement links TRBV29-1 to TRBJ1-5; 11 nucleotides agree with TRBD1. The sequencing here drew on non-naive T cells sorted from PBMCs, taken less than 15 days before vaccination. The clonotype originates from a man aged 50-59 years who received an inactivated influenza vaccine. CDR3 amino acids: CSVSAGTGGNQPQHF. The DNA of the CDR3 is TGCAGCGTTTCCGCCGGGACAGGGGGTAATCAGCCCCAGCATTTT.